A selection of T cell receptor beta chains follows, all from one sample in a study of cytomegalovirus exposure and HLA in healthy donors. Using immunoSEQ multiplex PCR, the repertoire was profiled, and TCRdb retains in-frame clones only, with some absent. This table has 110,000 or so clones, around 80% appearing once. Sequenced material: PBMCs. These receptors all come from a man aged 35-49 years in good health and CMV-seropositive. The CDR3 runs from the conserved cysteine through the conserved F or W. D genes are given only for firm matches. Clone size is shown for a subset of rows, as once, few, many or a class of expanded clone.

size: .; D: .; J: TRBJ2-7; V: TRBV7-9; length: 13; DNA: TGTGCCAGCAGCTTAGACCCTCGGGGAGAGCAGTACTTC; CDR3: CASSLDPRGEQYF
size: few; D: .; J: TRBJ2-1; V: TRBV5-4; length: 13; DNA: TGTGCCAGCAGCTTCGGGACTCAAAATGAGCAGTTCTTC; CDR3: CASSFGTQNEQFF
size: .; D: .; J: TRBJ2-2; V: TRBV6-5; length: 11; DNA: TGTGCCACCGTTGACACCGGGGAGCTGTTTTTT; CDR3: CATVDTGELFF
size: few; D: TRBD2; J: TRBJ2-1; V: TRBV29-1; length: 16; DNA: TGCAGCGTTGAAGTGGCTAGCGGGAGCTTAGTAGGTGAGCAGTTCTTC; CDR3: CSVEVASGSLVGEQFF
size: .; D: .; J: TRBJ1-1; V: TRBV18; length: 16; DNA: TGTGCCAGCTCACCGGGCAGGGTGACTTTGAACACTGAAGCTTTCTTT; CDR3: CASSPGRVTLNTEAFF
size: .; D: .; J: TRBJ1-1; V: TRBV7-6; length: 12; DNA: TGTGCCAGCAGCTTCGGGAACACTGAAGCTTTCTTT; CDR3: CASSFGNTEAFF
size: few; D: TRBD1; J: TRBJ1-2; V: TRBV5-1; length: 13; DNA: TGCGCCAGCAGCCAGGGACAGCCCTATGGCTACACCTTC; CDR3: CASSQGQPYGYTF
size: .; D: TRBD1; J: TRBJ2-3; V: TRBV5-1; length: 14; DNA: TGCGCCAGCAGAGGACAGGGGAGCACAGATACGCAGTATTTT; CDR3: CASRGQGSTDTQYF
size: .; D: TRBD2; J: TRBJ2-1; V: TRBV6-4; length: 14; DNA: TGTGCCAGCAGCCCTAGCGGGGGGAACAATGAGCAGTTCTTC; CDR3: CASSPSGGNNEQFF
size: .; D: .; J: TRBJ1-2; V: TRBV9; length: 13; DNA: TGTGCCAGCAGCCCGGGGGGGGACTATGGCTACACCTTC; CDR3: CASSPGGDYGYTF
size: .; D: .; J: TRBJ2-5; V: TRBV19; length: 13; DNA: TGTGCCAGTAGACCTAATTGGAGAGAGACCCAGTACTTC; CDR3: CASRPNWRETQYF
size: .; D: .; J: TRBJ2-5; V: TRBV29-1; length: 11; DNA: TGCAGCGTTGAAGATCGGGGTACGCAGTACTTC; CDR3: CSVEDRGTQYF
size: .; D: TRBD2; J: TRBJ2-1; V: TRBV6-1; length: 14; DNA: TGTGCCAGCAGTGTGGCGGGGGGGGTCAATGAGCAGTTCTTC; CDR3: CASSVAGGVNEQFF
size: .; D: .; J: TRBJ1-5; V: TRBV2; length: 15; DNA: TGTGCCAGCACACCCCGGACAGCCTCCAATCAGCCCCAGCATTTT; CDR3: CASTPRTASNQPQHF
size: .; D: TRBD2; J: TRBJ2-1; V: TRBV4-2; length: 18; DNA: TGTGCCAGCAGCCAAGAGGCGGGAGGGCCTGGGTACACCCATGAGCAGTTCTTC; CDR3: CASSQEAGGPGYTHEQFF
size: .; D: TRBD2; J: TRBJ2-4; V: TRBV30; length: 15; DNA: TGTGCCTGGAGGAAAGGACTAGCGGGAAGTGACAGTCAGTACTTC; CDR3: CAWRKGLAGSDSQYF
size: .; D: TRBD1; J: TRBJ1-1; V: TRBV29-1; length: 10; DNA: TGCAGCGTTGAAGGACAGGGAGCTTTCTTT; CDR3: CSVEGQGAFF
size: few; D: TRBD2; J: TRBJ2-7; V: TRBV6-5; length: 15; DNA: TGTGCCACCCGACTAGCGGGAGGGGGCTCCTACGAGCAGTACTTC; CDR3: CATRLAGGGSYEQYF
size: .; D: TRBD1; J: TRBJ1-6; V: TRBV9; length: 15; DNA: TGTGCCAGCAGCACCACGGGACAGAATAATTCACCCCTCCACTTT; CDR3: CASSTTGQNNSPLHF
size: .; D: .; J: TRBJ1-2; V: TRBV4-2; length: 14; DNA: TGTGCCAGCAGCCAAGATAGAGGTTCGGGGGGCTACACCTTC; CDR3: CASSQDRGSGGYTF
size: once; D: TRBD2; J: TRBJ2-7; V: TRBV11-2; length: 19; DNA: TGTGCCAGCAGCTTGGGGGGAGCCCCGGGACTAGCGGGAGCCCCCGAGCAGTACTTC; CDR3: CASSLGGAPGLAGAPEQYF
size: .; D: .; J: TRBJ1-1; V: TRBV7-9; length: 13; DNA: TGTGCCAGCAGCTTACGTGGACTGGTCGGGGCTTTCTTT; CDR3: CASSLRGLVGAFF
size: few; D: TRBD2; J: TRBJ2-7; V: TRBV11-3; length: 15; DNA: TGTGCCAGCAGCTTCAGCGGGACGGGCGTCTACGAGCAGTACTTC; CDR3: CASSFSGTGVYEQYF
size: .; D: TRBD1; J: TRBJ1-1; V: TRBV9; length: 14; DNA: TGTGCCAGCAGCCGGACGGACAGGGCCACTGAAGCTTTCTTT; CDR3: CASSRTDRATEAFF
size: .; D: TRBD1; J: TRBJ2-5; V: TRBV9; length: 15; DNA: TGTGCCAGTAGCGTAGACAGGGGGCGGGGGGAGACCCAGTACTTC; CDR3: CASSVDRGRGETQYF
size: .; D: .; J: TRBJ2-4; V: TRBV7-8; length: 14; DNA: TGTGCCAGCAGCTTAGGCCAGATAGTAAACAGTCAGTACTTC; CDR3: CASSLGQIVNSQYF
size: .; D: .; J: TRBJ2-7; V: TRBV6-1; length: 13; DNA: TGTGCCAGCAGTGAATTCCCTGGAGACGAGCAGTACTTC; CDR3: CASSEFPGDEQYF
size: .; D: .; J: TRBJ2-2; V: TRBV7-7; length: 12; DNA: TGTGCTAGCAGCCAGGGCGGCAGGGAGCTGTTTTTT; CDR3: CASSQGGRELFF
size: .; D: TRBD1; J: TRBJ1-1; V: TRBV30; length: 13; DNA: TGTGCCTGGGGGGACAGCTTGAACACTGAAGCTTTCTTT; CDR3: CAWGDSLNTEAFF
size: .; D: .; J: TRBJ1-1; V: TRBV4-1; length: 18; DNA: TGCGCCAGCAGCCAAGAAAGTGCGAGGGTCATCATGAACACTGAAGCTTTCTTT; CDR3: CASSQESARVIMNTEAFF
size: .; D: TRBD1; J: TRBJ2-2; V: TRBV5-1; length: 15; DNA: TGCGCCAGCAGCTTGGGGACAGGGGGTACCGCGGAGCTGTTTTTT; CDR3: CASSLGTGGTAELFF
size: .; D: TRBD1; J: TRBJ2-3; V: TRBV11-3; length: 16; DNA: TGTGCCAGCACCTCCGGGACAGGGGGCTGGGCAGATACGCAGTATTTT; CDR3: CASTSGTGGWADTQYF
size: .; D: TRBD1; J: TRBJ2-2; V: TRBV19; length: 15; DNA: TGTGCCAGTACCAAGACAGGGGGAAACACCGGGGAGCTGTTTTTT; CDR3: CASTKTGGNTGELFF
size: .; D: TRBD2; J: TRBJ2-5; V: TRBV2; length: 18; DNA: TGTGCCAGCAGTAGAAGGGTCCTTAGCGGGGGGTCCCAAGAGACCCAGTACTTC; CDR3: CASSRRVLSGGSQETQYF
size: .; D: .; J: TRBJ2-2; V: TRBV2; length: 14; DNA: TGTGCCAGCCAGCTACAGACCAACACCGGGGAGCTGTTTTTT; CDR3: CASQLQTNTGELFF
size: .; D: TRBD2; J: TRBJ2-1; V: TRBV7-9; length: 17; DNA: TGTGCCAGCAGTACAGGCCGGACTAGCGGGAGGGCCATTGAGCAGTTCTTC; CDR3: CASSTGRTSGRAIEQFF
size: .; D: TRBD1; J: TRBJ1-1; V: TRBV7-3; length: 14; DNA: TGTGCCAGCAGCCACGGTGACAGGGTAGCTGAAGCTTTCTTT; CDR3: CASSHGDRVAEAFF